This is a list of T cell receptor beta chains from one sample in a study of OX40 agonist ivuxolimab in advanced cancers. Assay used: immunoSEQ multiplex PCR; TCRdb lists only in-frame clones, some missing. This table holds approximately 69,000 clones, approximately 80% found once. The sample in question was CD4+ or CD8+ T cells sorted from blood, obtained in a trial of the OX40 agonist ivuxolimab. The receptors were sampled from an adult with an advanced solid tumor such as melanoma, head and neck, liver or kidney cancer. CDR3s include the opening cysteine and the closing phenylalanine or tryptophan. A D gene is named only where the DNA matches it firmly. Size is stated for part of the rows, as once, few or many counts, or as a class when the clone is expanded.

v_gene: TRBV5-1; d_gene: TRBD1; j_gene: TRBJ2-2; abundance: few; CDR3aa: CASSPDRVGTGELFF; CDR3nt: TGCGCCAGCAGCCCGGACAGGGTTGGAACCGGGGAGCTGTTTTTT
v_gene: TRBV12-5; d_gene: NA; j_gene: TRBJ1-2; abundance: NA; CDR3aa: CASGRTDSYGYTF; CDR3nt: TGTGCTAGTGGCCGGACGGACAGCTATGGCTACACCTTC
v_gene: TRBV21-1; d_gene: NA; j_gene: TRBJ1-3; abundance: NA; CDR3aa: CASSIGPAPLGNTIYF; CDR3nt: TGTGCCAGCAGCATCGGACCTGCTCCGTTAGGAAACACCATATATTTT
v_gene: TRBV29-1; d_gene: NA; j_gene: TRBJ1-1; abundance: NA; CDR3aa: CSVEVGGAF; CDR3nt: TGCAGCGTTGAAGTTGGGGGGGCCTTT
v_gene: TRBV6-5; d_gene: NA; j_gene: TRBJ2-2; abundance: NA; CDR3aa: CASSYEGLRTGELFF; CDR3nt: TGTGCCAGCAGTTACGAGGGACTCAGGACCGGGGAGCTGTTTTTT
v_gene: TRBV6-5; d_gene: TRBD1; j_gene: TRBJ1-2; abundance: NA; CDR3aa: CASGGQGVIYGYTF; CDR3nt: TGTGCCAGCGGGGGACAGGGGGTTATCTATGGCTACACCTTC
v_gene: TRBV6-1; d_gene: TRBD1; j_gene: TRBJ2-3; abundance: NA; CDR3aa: CASSLELGGLDTQYF; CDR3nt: TGTGCCAGCAGCCTTGAGTTAGGGGGCCTGGATACGCAGTATTTT
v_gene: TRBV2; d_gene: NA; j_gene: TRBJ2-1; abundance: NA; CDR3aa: CASTPGENYNEQFF; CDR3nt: TGTGCCAGCACCCCGGGGGAGAACTACAATGAGCAGTTCTTC
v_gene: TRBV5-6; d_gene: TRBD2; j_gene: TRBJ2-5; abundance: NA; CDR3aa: CASNWGGFQETQYF; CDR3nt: TGTGCCAGCAACTGGGGAGGGTTCCAAGAGACCCAGTACTTC
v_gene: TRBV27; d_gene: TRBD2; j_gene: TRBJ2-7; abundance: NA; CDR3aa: CASSLSLAGASYEQYF; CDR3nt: TGTGCCAGCAGTTTATCCCTAGCGGGAGCCTCCTACGAGCAGTACTTC
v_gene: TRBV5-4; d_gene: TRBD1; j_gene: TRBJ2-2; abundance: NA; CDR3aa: CASSLQQGIRTGELFF; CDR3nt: TGTGCCAGCAGCTTGCAACAGGGGATTCGCACCGGGGAGCTGTTTTTT